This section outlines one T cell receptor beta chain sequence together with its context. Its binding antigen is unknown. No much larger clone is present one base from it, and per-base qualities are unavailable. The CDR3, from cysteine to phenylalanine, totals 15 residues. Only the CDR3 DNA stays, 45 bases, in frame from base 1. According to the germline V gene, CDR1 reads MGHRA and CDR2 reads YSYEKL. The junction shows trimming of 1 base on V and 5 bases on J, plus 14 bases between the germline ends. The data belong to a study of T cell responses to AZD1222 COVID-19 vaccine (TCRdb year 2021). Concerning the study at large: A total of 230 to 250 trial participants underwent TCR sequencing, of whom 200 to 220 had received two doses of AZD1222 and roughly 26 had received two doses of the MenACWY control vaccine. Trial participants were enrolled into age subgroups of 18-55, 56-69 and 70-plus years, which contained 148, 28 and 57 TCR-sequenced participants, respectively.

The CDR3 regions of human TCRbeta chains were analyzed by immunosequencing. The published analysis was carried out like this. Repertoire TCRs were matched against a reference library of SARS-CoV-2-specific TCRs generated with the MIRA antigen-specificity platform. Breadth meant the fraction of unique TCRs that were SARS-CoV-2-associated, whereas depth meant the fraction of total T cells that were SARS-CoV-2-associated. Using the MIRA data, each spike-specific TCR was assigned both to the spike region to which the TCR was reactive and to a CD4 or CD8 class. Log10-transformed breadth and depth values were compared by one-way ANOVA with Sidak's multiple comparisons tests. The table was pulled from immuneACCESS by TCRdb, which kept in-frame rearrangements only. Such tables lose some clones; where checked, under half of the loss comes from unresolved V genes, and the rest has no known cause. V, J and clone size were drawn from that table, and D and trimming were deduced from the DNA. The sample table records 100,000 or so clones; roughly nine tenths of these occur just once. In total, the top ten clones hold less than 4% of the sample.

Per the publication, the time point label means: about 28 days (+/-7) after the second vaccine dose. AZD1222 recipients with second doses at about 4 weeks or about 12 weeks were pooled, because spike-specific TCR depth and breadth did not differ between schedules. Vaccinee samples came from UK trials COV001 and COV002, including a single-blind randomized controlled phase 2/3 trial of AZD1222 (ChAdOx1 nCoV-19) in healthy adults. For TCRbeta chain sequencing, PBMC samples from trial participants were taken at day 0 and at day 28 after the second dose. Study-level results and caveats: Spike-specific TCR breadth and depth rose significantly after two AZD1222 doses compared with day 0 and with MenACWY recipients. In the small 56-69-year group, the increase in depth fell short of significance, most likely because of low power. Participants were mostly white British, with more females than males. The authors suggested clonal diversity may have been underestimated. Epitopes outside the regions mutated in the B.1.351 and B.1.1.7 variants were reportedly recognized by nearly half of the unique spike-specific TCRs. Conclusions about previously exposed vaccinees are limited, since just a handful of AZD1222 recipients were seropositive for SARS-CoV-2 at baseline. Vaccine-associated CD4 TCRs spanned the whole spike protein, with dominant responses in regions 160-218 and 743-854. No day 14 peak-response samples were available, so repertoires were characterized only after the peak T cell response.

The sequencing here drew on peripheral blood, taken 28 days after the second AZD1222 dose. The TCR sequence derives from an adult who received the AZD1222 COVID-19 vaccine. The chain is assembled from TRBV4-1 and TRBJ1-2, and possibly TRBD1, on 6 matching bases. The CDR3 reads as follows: CASSQGNRDTYGYTF. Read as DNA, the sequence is TGCGCCAGCAGCCAAGGTAACCGGGACACTTATGGCTACACCTTC.